The source of this T cell receptor (beta chain) is a study of T cells in Graves' hyperthyroidism and ophthalmopathy. Across the whole study: At initial diagnosis, before any treatment had begun, peripheral blood was obtained.

The CDR3 regions of TCR beta were amplified from RNA transcripts. The HTBI primer set drove a first-round RT-PCR of the TCR CDR3. TCRdb redid the calling of the multiplex PCR reads with MiXCR, one entry per CDR3 protein. The sample yields approximately 400,000 distinct CDR3 sequences, roughly 14% seen once. The CDR3 covers 14 residues. V was cut by 2 bases and J by 5 bases, with 12 bases left in between. Germline CDR1 reads SGHDN; CDR2 reads FVKESK. Study-wide results and caveats: Ophthalmopathy was model-predicted a median approximately six months pre-onset.

Concerning this clonotype: Its antigen is not known.

V and J are TRBV14 and TRBJ2-5, with D uncertain. The specimen was blood. This TCR came from a young woman with Graves' hyperthyroidism that later progressed to Graves' ophthalmopathy. CDR3 nucleotides: TGTGCCAGCAGCCAAAGCCCTTGGTGGGAGACCCAGTACTTC. As protein: CASSQSPWWETQYF.